A selection of T cell receptor beta chains follows, all from one sample in a study of shared clonotypes between healthy human individuals. Only in-frame clones appear in the TCRdb table, and some are missing; sequencing was by immunoSEQ multiplex PCR. The sample lists 550,000 to 600,000 clones, roughly 79% occurring once. Source material: PBMCs. The receptor set was obtained from a woman aged 35 to 49 in good health. Some clones in this sample may be carry-over from other donors' samples. The CDR3 runs from the conserved cysteine through the conserved F or W. D genes are given only for firm matches. A row's size may be missing; if present it is once, few, many or a size class.

abundance | d_gene | j_gene | v_gene | CDR3aa | CDR3nt
NA | NA | TRBJ1-1 | TRBV15 | CATSSPTGNTEAFF | TGTGCCACCAGCAGCCCTACAGGGAACACTGAAGCTTTCTTT
NA | TRBD1 | TRBJ1-1 | TRBV19 | CASSIGQGTEAFF | TGTGCCAGTAGTATAGGACAGGGCACTGAAGCTTTCTTT
few | TRBD1 | TRBJ1-2 | TRBV9 | CASSSQTQGAEGYTF | TGTGCCAGCAGCTCCCAGACTCAGGGGGCGGAAGGCTACACCTTC
NA | NA | TRBJ2-2 | TRBV18 | CASSPPGWATGTGELFF | TGTGCCAGCTCACCACCCGGGTGGGCAACAGGGACCGGGGAGCTGTTTTTT
NA | NA | TRBJ2-7 | TRBV5-1 | CASSSQLDTYEQYF | TGCGCCAGCAGCTCCCAACTAGACACCTACGAGCAGTACTTC
few | NA | TRBJ1-1 | TRBV19 | CASSIGVTEAFF | TGTGCCAGTAGTATTGGGGTCACTGAAGCTTTCTTT
NA | TRBD2 | TRBJ2-3 | TRBV7-2 | CASSLAGTSPTDTQYF | TGTGCCAGCAGCTTAGCGGGGACTAGTCCCACAGATACGCAGTATTTT
NA | NA | TRBJ2-2 | TRBV18 | CASSPRSFGNTGELFF | TGTGCCAGCTCACCAAGGTCCTTTGGGAACACCGGGGAGCTGTTTTTT
NA | NA | TRBJ2-1 | TRBV4-3 | CASSPRSASSYNEQFF | TGCGCCAGCAGCCCGAGGAGCGCTAGCTCCTACAATGAGCAGTTCTTC
NA | NA | TRBJ2-3 | TRBV11-2 | CASSVGAYYTDTQYF | TGTGCCAGCAGCGTAGGAGCGTACTACACAGATACGCAGTATTTT
NA | NA | TRBJ1-2 | TRBV20-1 | CSARAPKGYTF | TGCAGTGCTCGGGCCCCTAAGGGCTACACCTTC
NA | NA | TRBJ1-1 | TRBV28 | CASSPHGGPQDTEAFF | TGTGCCAGCAGTCCACACGGGGGACCCCAAGACACTGAAGCTTTCTTT
NA | NA | TRBJ2-5 | TRBV29-1 | CSVEDLQGKTQYF | TGCAGCGTTGAAGATCTCCAGGGGAAGACCCAGTACTTC
NA | NA | TRBJ1-5 | TRBV6-1 | CASSEVGQPQHF | TGTGCCAGCAGTGAAGTAGGACAGCCCCAGCATTTT
NA | NA | TRBJ1-1 | TRBV28 | CASSPVMGVKTEAFF | TGTGCCAGCAGCCCCGTAATGGGGGTGAAGACTGAAGCTTTCTTT
NA | TRBD2 | TRBJ2-1 | TRBV30 | CAWSSPWGTSANNEQFF | TGTGCCTGGAGTTCCCCTTGGGGGACTAGCGCCAACAATGAGCAGTTCTTC
NA | NA | TRBJ1-2 | TRBV28 | CASSLNLPAINYGYTF | TGTGCCAGCAGTTTAAACCTGCCAGCTATAAACTATGGCTACACCTTC
NA | NA | TRBJ2-7 | TRBV7-9 | CASSRGTGLDYEQYF | TGTGCCAGCAGCCGAGGGACGGGCTTGGACTACGAGCAGTACTTC
once | NA | TRBJ2-7 | TRBV7-2 | CASSFDRATYEQYF | TGTGCCAGCAGCTTTGATCGCGCAACCTACGAGCAGTACTTC
once | NA | TRBJ1-1 | TRBV5-4 | CASSSLQGNTEAFF | TGTGCCAGCAGCTCGCTACAGGGGAACACTGAAGCTTTCTTT
NA | NA | TRBJ2-4 | TRBV6-1 | CASSERGSKNIQYF | TGTGCCAGCAGTGAAAGGGGGTCCAAAAACATTCAGTACTTC
NA | TRBD2 | TRBJ2-1 | TRBV6-1 | CASDRRERDEQFF | TGTGCCAGCGATAGGCGGGAGAGGGATGAGCAGTTCTTC
NA | TRBD1 | TRBJ2-5 | TRBV11-3 | CASSLNRGETQYF | TGTGCCAGCAGCTTGAACAGGGGCGAGACCCAGTACTTC
NA | NA | TRBJ2-1 | TRBV2 | CASSGRDPWSGSYNEQFF | TGTGCCAGCAGTGGCCGGGACCCATGGTCTGGGTCCTACAATGAGCAGTTCTTC
NA | TRBD1 | TRBJ1-1 | TRBV30 | CAWRRRVTGDTEAFF | TGTGCCTGGAGAAGACGGGTTACAGGGGATACTGAAGCTTTCTTT
NA | TRBD2 | TRBJ2-7 | TRBV7-7 | CASSSLPRTSGGFSKQYF | TGTGCTAGCAGCTCTCTCCCCCGGACTAGCGGGGGATTTAGCAAGCAGTACTTC
once | NA | TRBJ1-2 | TRBV6-6 | CASRSPGVIYGYTF | TGTGCCAGCAGGAGTCCCGGGGTCATCTATGGCTACACCTTC
NA | NA | TRBJ2-7 | TRBV5-4 | CASSLGLTYEQYF | TGTGCCAGCAGCTTGGGACTTACCTACGAGCAGTACTTC
NA | NA | TRBJ1-2 | TRBV5-1 | CASSLRGQDYGYTF | TGCGCCAGCAGCTTGAGAGGGCAGGACTATGGCTACACCTTC
few | NA | TRBJ2-5 | TRBV14 | CASSRRTSIKETQYF | TGTGCCAGCAGCCGCCGGACATCTATCAAGGAGACCCAGTACTTC
NA | NA | TRBJ2-5 | TRBV18 | CASSLQETQYF | TGTGCCAGCTCACTCCAGGAGACCCAGTACTTC
once | TRBD2 | TRBJ2-5 | TRBV4-2 | CASSQVRVAGETQYF | TGTGCCAGCAGCCAAGTGCGTGTAGCGGGAGAGACCCAGTACTTC
NA | TRBD1 | TRBJ2-1 | TRBV2 | CASSEDKQGVDEQFF | TGTGCCAGCAGTGAAGACAAACAGGGGGTAGATGAGCAGTTCTTC
NA | TRBD1 | TRBJ2-3 | TRBV9 | CATGGGSTDTQYF | TGTGCCACAGGGGGCGGCAGCACAGATACGCAGTATTTT
NA | NA | TRBJ1-4 | TRBV5-1 | CASSLAGSLGLGTNEKLFF | TGCGCCAGCAGCTTGGCGGGGAGTTTGGGATTAGGAACTAATGAAAAACTGTTTTTT
NA | TRBD2 | TRBJ2-3 | TRBV9 | CASSVEGTSRSTDTQYF | TGTGCCAGCAGCGTAGAGGGGACTAGCCGAAGCACAGATACGCAGTATTTT
NA | TRBD2 | TRBJ2-1 | TRBV5-3 | CARRPPAGLADNEQFF | TGTGCCAGAAGACCCCCCGCGGGACTAGCGGACAATGAGCAGTTCTTC
NA | NA | TRBJ2-5 | TRBV7-6 | CASSLAWRGGETQYF | TGTGCCAGCAGCTTAGCTTGGCGGGGTGGAGAGACCCAGTACTTC
few | TRBD1 | TRBJ2-7 | TRBV5-6 | CASSLGTGAINEQYF | TGTGCCAGCAGCCTAGGGACAGGGGCAATCAACGAGCAGTACTTC
NA | TRBD1 | TRBJ1-6 | TRBV28 | CASTRQGAMWNSPLHF | TGTGCCAGCACAAGACAGGGGGCGATGTGGAATTCACCCCTCCACTTT
NA | TRBD2 | TRBJ2-7 | TRBV4-1 | CASSQDRTSGRDEQYF | TGCGCCAGCAGCCAAGATCGAACTAGCGGGAGGGACGAGCAGTACTTC
NA | NA | TRBJ2-5 | TRBV20-1 | CSASPKETQYF | TGCAGTGCTAGCCCCAAGGAGACCCAGTACTTC
NA | NA | TRBJ2-7 | TRBV15 | CATSRGINSYEQYF | TGTGCCACCAGCAGAGGCATTAACTCCTACGAGCAGTACTTC
NA | TRBD1 | TRBJ2-3 | TRBV5-4 | CASSQGQNTDTQYF | TGTGCCAGCAGCCAGGGACAGAACACAGATACGCAGTATTTT
NA | TRBD1 | TRBJ2-2 | TRBV11-2 | CASSLGTNRGLWNTGELFF | TGTGCCAGCAGCTTAGGTACCAACAGGGGGTTGTGGAACACCGGGGAGCTGTTTTTT
once | TRBD2 | TRBJ2-1 | TRBV27 | CASKVAGDNEQFF | TGTGCCAGCAAGGTAGCGGGAGACAATGAGCAGTTCTTC